This entry describes one TCR beta chain. Authors' data handling: Estimates of nucleated cell counts were drawn from the amplification of reference gene primers. Using immunoSEQ multiplex PCR, the repertoire was profiled, and TCRdb retains in-frame clones only, with some absent. From that table come the V and J calls and clone size; the DNA was used to work out D and trimming. The table lists around 110,000 clones, roughly 85% of them singletons, with 3.5% to 5% in the top ten. These data are taken from a study of blood T cell repertoires in COVID-19. Whole-study context: Acute-phase and convalescent COVID-19 samples originated in the United States, Italy and Spain. T cells, B-cell-depleted T cells, or PBMCs supplied cDNA or gDNA.

The CDR3 length is 18 residues. V shed 2 bases and J 8 bases; nucleotides not matched to a gene: 18. Germline values: CDR1 MGHRA, CDR2 YSYEKL. The chain is built from TRBV4-1 and TRBJ1-2; TRBD1 matches 9 bases. The source is a man aged 40-55 years with acute or convalescent COVID-19. The source material was peripheral blood. This chain's CDR3 is CASSQYYPERQGVRGYTF. The CDR3 bases are TGCGCCAGCAGCCAATATTATCCCGAAAGACAGGGGGTGAGGGGCTACACCTTC.